The clone carrying this T cell receptor (beta chain) was counted a few times. Antigen: not known. This sample is part of a study of T cells after yellow fever vaccination. Findings of the study overall: Among primary-vaccination clones, most reappeared after the booster, at almost 98% for CD4 and under 90% for CD8. Bulk-population clonotypes that are abundant could appear as contaminants in FACS-sorted repertoires. The CD4 and CD8 compartments had a small share of their clonotypes in common.

TCRdb reprocessed the 5' RACE reads with MiXCR, giving one entry per CDR3 protein. The sample lists around 340,000 distinct CDR3 sequences, over 8% occurring once. Material: PBMCs, obtained on the day of the first yellow fever vaccination. This TCR came from a man between 18 and 29 years old who received the YFV17D yellow fever vaccine.

The CDR3 nucleotides read TGTGCCAGCAGCCAGCGGACGGCCTCTGGAAACACCATATATTTT. Protein: CASSQRTASGNTIYF. The rearrangement links TRBV7-2 to TRBJ1-3; D is unresolved. Germline lookup yields CDR1 SGHTA and CDR2 FQGNSA. This CDR3 is 15 amino acids long. The V end lost 5 bases, the J end lost 0 bases, and 11 bases lay between the germline ends.